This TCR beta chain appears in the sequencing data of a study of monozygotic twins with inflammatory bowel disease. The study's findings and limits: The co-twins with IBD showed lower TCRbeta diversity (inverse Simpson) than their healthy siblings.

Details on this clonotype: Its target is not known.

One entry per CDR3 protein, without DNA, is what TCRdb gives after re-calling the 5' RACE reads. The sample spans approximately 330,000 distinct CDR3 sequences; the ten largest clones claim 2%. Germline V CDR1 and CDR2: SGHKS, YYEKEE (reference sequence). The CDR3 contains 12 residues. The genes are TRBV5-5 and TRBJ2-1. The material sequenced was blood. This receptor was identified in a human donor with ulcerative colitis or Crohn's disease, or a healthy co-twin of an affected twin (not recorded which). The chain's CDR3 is CASSDLSFEQFF.